This passage covers 2 T cell receptor beta chains from one sample sequenced in a study of T cell responses to AZD1222 COVID-19 vaccine. Sequencing used immunoSEQ multiplex PCR; TCRdb keeps in-frame clones, though not all of them. The sample comprises 150,000 or so clones, approximately 95% of which are singletons, and approximately 0.9% rests with the top ten. Sequencing used peripheral blood, obtained on day 0 of MenACWY control vaccination. Every receptor here comes from an adult in good health.

The chain is built from TRBV2 and TRBJ2-7; no reliable D call. V lost 8 bases, J lost 5 bases, and 19 bases lay in between. The CDR3 loop spans 14 amino acids. The V gene's germline CDR1 is SNHLY and CDR2 FYNNEI. The CDR3: CASQLEKRGNEQYF. Here the CDR3 DNA reads TGTGCCAGCCAGCTTGAGAAACGAGGAAACGAGCAGTACTTC. Complete variable domain (other parts from reference TRBV2 and TRBJ2-7): EPEVTQTPSHQVTQMGQEVILRCVPISNHLYFYWYRQILGQKVEFLVSFYNNEISEKSEIFDDQFSVERPDGSNFTLKIRSTKLEDSAMYFCASQLEKRGNEQYFGPGTRLTVT.

This clone was seen a single time. The rearrangement links TRBV18 to TRBJ2-7, with 7 bases that match TRBD1. The CDR3 has 15 residues. Trimming at V came to 4 bases and at J to 2 bases, leaving 8 bases not matched to a gene. Germline V gives CDR1 KGHSH, CDR2 LQKENI. CDR3 sequence: CASSRDRVGTYEQYF. The CDR3 nucleotides read TGTGCCAGCTCACGCGACAGGGTAGGCACCTACGAGCAGTACTTC.